Below are 28 T cell receptor beta chains sequenced from a single sample in a study of blood T cells in healthy people across ages. Primed by a sample-barcoded 5' primer and a J-beta primer mix, a second PCR proceeded for about 7 to 11 cycles. TCRdb redid the calling of the 5' RACE reads with MiXCR, one entry per CDR3 protein. The table has roughly 800,000 distinct CDR3 sequences, around 25% seen once; the top ten hold 3%. This sample also appeared in a second study, on T cells of mothers and their children.

Sequences were obtained from blood. The receptors here all came from a boy aged 5-17 years in good health.

V gene TRBV27 combines with J gene TRBJ2-1; D gene unclear. The J call may be faulty, since TRBJ2-7 better matches the DNA end. The CDR3 loop spans 13 amino acids. CDR1 is MNHEY and CDR2 is SMNVEV in the germline V gene (reference sequence). CDR3 amino acids: CASSFHLSYEQYF. The CDR3 bases are TGTGCCAGCAGTTTCCACTTATCCTACGAGCAGTACTTC.

Turning to this clonotype: An end of the junction differs from the germline gene, which may be a read error. The J gene is TRBJ2-3, the V gene TRBV6-6; perhaps D is TRBD1 or TRBD2 (5 bases each). Germline-derived CDR1 and CDR2 are MNHNY and SVGAGI (reference sequence). This CDR3 region has 15 residues. The CDR3 loop reads CASSTSAVGADAQYF. The CDR3 DNA follows: TGTGCCAGCAGTACCTCCGCGGTCGGGGCAGATGCGCAGTATTTT.

This clonotype was found a few times. At one end the junction does not follow the germline gene, possibly because of a read error. The chain employs TRBV10-3 and TRBJ2-1, with D uncertain. This CDR3 contains 12 residues. Looked up from germline, CDR1 is ENHRY and CDR2 is SYGVKD. The CDR3 coding sequence is TGTGCCAGCAGTGAGTCGGCCAGTATGCAGTTCTTC. It codes for CASSESASMQFF.

The V call is TRBV7-9, the J call TRBJ1-2, with unresolved D. The CDR3 covers 12 residues. The germline V and J ends were trimmed by 5 bases and 3 bases, with 7 bases remaining between them. Germline CDR1 SEHNR, CDR2 FQNEAQ (reference sequence). CDR3 amino acids: CASSGEDYGYTF. The CDR3 DNA reads as TGTGCCAGCAGCGGGGAGGACTATGGCTACACCTTC.

The chain links TRBV14 to TRBJ2-1; the match to TRBD1 covers 7 bases. V trimming: 4 bases; J trimming: 8 bases; junction bases outside the gene matches: 11. The CDR3 length is 15 residues. Germline V gene sequence: CDR1 SGHDN, CDR2 FVKESK. The chain's CDR3 is CASSRHGQVVDEQFF. The CDR3 DNA sequence: TGTGCCAGCAGCCGGCACGGACAGGTTGTAGATGAGCAGTTCTTC.

This clonotype was seen just once. The rearrangement joins TRBV11-2 to TRBJ2-1; D is ambiguous. The end of the DNA fits TRBJ2-5 better, so the J call may be wrong. There are 12 residues in the CDR3. Germline V gene sequence: CDR1 SGHAT, CDR2 FQNNGV. CDR3 protein: CASSLMVETQYF. Written as DNA, the CDR3 is TGTGCCAGCAGCTTGATGGTGGAGACCCAGTACTTC.

The CDR3 here is CASTRLADLEQFF. The CDR3 DNA reads as TGTGCCAGTACTCGACTAGCGGACCTGGAGCAGTTCTTC. This chain uses TRBV6-5 with TRBJ2-1; 9 bases agree with TRBD2. This CDR3 is 13 amino acids long. Germline V gives CDR1 MNHEY, CDR2 SVGAGI. The ends lost 9 bases at V and 10 bases at J; junction bases unmatched: 10.

In this sample, this clonotype turned up many times. This chain uses TRBV20-1 with TRBJ2-5; D gene uncertain. The CDR3 totals 11 residues. Germline CDR1 and CDR2: DFQATT and SNEGSKA (reference sequence). The germline V and J ends were trimmed by 4 bases and 5 bases, with 8 bases remaining between them. CDR3: CSAIVGETQYF. The DNA for the CDR3 is TGCAGTGCTATCGTTGGTGAGACCCAGTACTTC.

This clonotype has only a few counts. The gene calls are TRBV12-3 or TRBV12-4 and TRBJ1-2; D not certain. The germline V and J ends were trimmed by 7 bases and 6 bases, with 21 bases remaining between them. CDR3 length: 15 amino acids. Here the CDR3 reads CASTTVGGLGDGYTF. The CDR3 coding sequence is TGTGCCAGCACCACGGTGGGAGGACTTGGGGATGGCTACACCTTC.

This chain connects TRBV5-1 to TRBJ2-5; no clear D. The germline V gene encodes CDR1 SGHRS and CDR2 YFSETQ. Trimming left V 1 base short and J 4 bases short, with 8 bases between. This CDR3 has 13 residues. The CDR3 sequence: CASSLIQPETQYF. In DNA form, the CDR3 reads TGCGCCAGCAGCTTGATCCAGCCAGAGACCCAGTACTTC.

This sequence joins TRBV21-1 and TRBJ2-5; TRBD2, as called in the table, went unchecked against the DNA. TRBV21-1 is recorded as a pseudogene. This CDR3 comprises 18 residues. The DNA of the CDR3 is TGTGCCAGCAGCAAAGGAGGGGAACCGGGACTAGTAAAAGAGACCCAGTACTTC. Protein product: CASSKGGEPGLVKETQYF.

The chain couples TRBV12-3 or TRBV12-4 to TRBJ2-5; 13 bases agree with TRBD2. The CDR3 spans 16 residues. With 6 bases clipped from V and 6 bases from J, the junction kept 10 bases outside the gene matches. The DNA of the CDR3 is TGTGCCAGCAGGACTAGCGGGGGGAAGGGTCTGAAGACCCAGTACTTC. Translating gives CASRTSGGKGLKTQYF.

The chain recombines TRBV2 with TRBJ2-2; weak D call: TRBD1 (6 bases). This CDR3 has 15 amino acids. Trimming removed 5 bases at V and 7 bases at J, with 17 bases between. The germline V gene has CDR1 SNHLY and CDR2 FYNNEI. DNA of the CDR3: TGTGCCAGCAGTTGGAGCCAGGGGCACAGCGGGGAGCTGTTTTTT. The encoded protein is CASSWSQGHSGELFF.

This clonotype appeared a few times. This chain joins TRBV28 and TRBJ2-5, with D maybe TRBD1 (6 bases). The J call is doubtful: the DNA matches TRBJ2-1 better. The CDR3 is 15 residues long. Germline assignment: CDR1 MDHEN and CDR2 SYDVKM. The CDR3 bases are TGTGCCAGCAGTCCCTATCTAGGGGGCTACAATGAGCAGTTCTTC. Amino acids: CASSPYLGGYNEQFF.

The CDR3 reads CASRSTCNEQFF. CDR3 DNA: TGTGCCAGCCGGTCAACCTGCAATGAGCAGTTCTTC. J is TRBJ2-1 and V is TRBV6-5, with unresolved D. Germline V lookup: CDR1 MNHEY, CDR2 SVGAGI. The CDR3 extends over 12 amino acids. V gave up 8 bases and J gave up 6 bases, with 11 bases separating them.

The rearrangement uses TRBV15 and TRBJ2-3; no definite D call. The CDR3 consists of 14 residues. The germline gives CDR1 LNHNV, CDR2 YYDKDF (reference sequence). V lost 4 bases and J 1 base, leaving 9 bases between the germline ends. The CDR3 region has the DNA TGTGCCACCAGCATCGCGACTGGCACAGATACGCAGTATTTT. It codes for CATSIATGTDTQYF.

The J gene is TRBJ2-1, the V gene TRBV4-1; D is possibly TRBD2 (6 bases). The DNA end is more similar to TRBJ2-7, so the J call may be wrong. This CDR3 spans 17 amino acids. Germline CDR1 MGHRA, CDR2 YSYEKL. CDR3 sequence reads: CASSQGGGPRTLDEQYF. In DNA form, the CDR3 reads TGCGCCAGCAGCCAAGGAGGAGGGCCCAGGACTCTGGACGAGCAGTACTTC.

This clonotype was seen a handful of times. J is TRBJ2-5 and V is TRBV2, with D unclear. The CDR3 spans 12 residues. The germline CDR1 and CDR2 sequences are SNHLY and FYNNEI. V was clipped by 8 bases and J by 0 bases, with 7 bases between them. CDR3 loop: CASLDDQETQYF. CDR3 nucleotide sequence: TGTGCCAGCCTCGACGACCAAGAGACCCAGTACTTC.

J is TRBJ2-5 and V is TRBV29-1, with D uncertain. Matching the DNA end better, TRBJ2-7 makes the J call doubtful. This CDR3 is 13 amino acids long. Per germline, CDR1 SQVTM and CDR2 ANQGSEA. The CDR3 region has the DNA TGCAGCGTTTCCCTCATATTCCCCTACGAGCAGTACTTC. Translating it yields CSVSLIFPYEQYF.

This clonotype appeared a few times. This rearrangement joins TRBV9 to TRBJ1-4, with D unclear. V lost 1 base, J lost 7 bases, and 11 bases lay in between. This CDR3 spans 14 amino acids. CDR1 is SGDLS and CDR2 is YYNGEE in the germline V gene. The CDR3 DNA reads as TGTGCCAGCAGCGTAACGGGGTCTGGTGAAAAACTGTTTTTT. Residues: CASSVTGSGEKLFF. The variable domain in full, with the rest retrieved from reference TRBV9 and TRBJ1-4, is DSGVTQTPKHLITATGQRVTLRCSPRSGDLSVYWYQQSLDQGLQFLIQYYNGEERAKGNILERFSAQQFPDLHSELNLSSLELGDSALYFCASSVTGSGEKLFFGSGTQLSVL.

The V gene is TRBV6-1, the J gene TRBJ2-5, with TRBD2 identical over 12 bases. V gave up 6 bases and J gave up 4 bases; unmatched junction bases: 9. The CDR3 length is 16 residues. CDR1 and CDR2 (germline): MNHNS, SASEGT. This CDR3 is CASSSQTSGGGETQYF. The DNA of the CDR3 is TGTGCCAGCAGCTCTCAGACTAGCGGGGGCGGAGAGACCCAGTACTTC.

V is TRBV20-1 and J is TRBJ2-1; D is possibly TRBD1 or TRBD2 (5 bases each). TRBJ2-7 explains the end of the DNA better; the J call may be wrong. Germline lookup yields CDR1 DFQATT and CDR2 SNEGSKA (reference sequence). The CDR3 extends over 13 amino acids. The CDR3 bases are TGCAGTGTTCTAGGGGCGGAGGCCTACGAGCAGTACTTC. Amino acid sequence: CSVLGAEAYEQYF.

This clonotype has just a few counts. The chain links TRBV6-1 to TRBJ2-7; no clear D gene. Germline CDR1 reads MNHNS; CDR2 reads SASEGT. This CDR3 region has 16 residues. Trimming removed 2 bases from V and 1 base from J, with 15 bases in between. In DNA form, the CDR3 reads TGTGCCAGCAGTGAAAAAGTCGTGGGGTTTTCCTACGAGCAGTACTTC. Protein: CASSEKVVGFSYEQYF.

The chain is built from TRBV5-1 and TRBJ1-4; TRBD1 agrees at 7 bases. This CDR3 has 14 amino acids. Germline loops: CDR1 SGHRS, CDR2 YFSETQ. After removal of 2 bases from V and 7 bases from J, the junction contained 5 bases not matched to a gene. DNA of the CDR3: TGCGCCAGCAGCTTCGGGACAGAAACTGAAAAACTGTTTTTT. This codes for CASSFGTETEKLFF. Supplemented by reference TRBV5-1 and TRBJ1-4, the full variable domain reads KAGVTQTPRYLIKTRGQQVTLSCSPISGHRSVSWYQQTPGQGLQFLFEYFSETQRNKGNFPGRFSGRQFSNSRSEMNVSTLELGDSALYLCASSFGTETEKLFFGSGTQLSVL.

Only a few counts were recorded for this clonotype. The rearrangement joins TRBV18 to TRBJ2-1; 7 positions match TRBD1. Germline CDR1 and CDR2: KGHSH and LQKENI. This CDR3 comprises 15 residues. Trimming removed 3 bases from V and 10 bases from J; junction bases left unmatched: 12. CDR3 region: CASSPGDRPFREQFF. The CDR3 DNA reads as TGTGCCAGCTCACCTGGGGACAGACCGTTCAGGGAGCAGTTCTTC.

This clonotype was seen a handful of times. The chain recombines TRBV20-1 with TRBJ2-3; the match to TRBD2 covers 15 bases. Trimming took 3 bases from V and 5 from J; bases not matched to a gene: 9. This CDR3 has 17 residues. Germline lookup yields CDR1 DFQATT and CDR2 SNEGSKA (reference sequence). The CDR3 sequence: CSASLGLAGGLLDTQYF. In DNA form, the CDR3 reads TGCAGTGCTAGCCTCGGACTAGCGGGGGGGCTTCTAGATACGCAGTATTTT.

In this sample, this clonotype turned up a few times. This chain joins TRBV7-3 and TRBJ2-5, with D maybe TRBD2 (6 bases). Judging by the DNA end, TRBJ2-1 fits better; the J call may be wrong. This CDR3 comprises 12 residues. CDR1 is SGHTA and CDR2 is FQGTGA in the germline V gene. As DNA, the CDR3 is TGTGCCAGCAGCTTAAAGGAGGGTGAGCAGTTCTTC. Translated, it gives CASSLKEGEQFF.

This clonotype was found a few times. This chain connects TRBV20-1 to TRBJ1-1; 8 bases map to TRBD1. V shed 6 bases, J shed 5 bases, and the junction held 5 bases outside the gene matches. The CDR3 runs to 12 residues. Germline V gene data show CDR1 as DFQATT and CDR2 as SNEGSKA (reference sequence). The CDR3 bases are TGCAGTGCCCGGACAGGGAGAACTGAAGCTTTCTTT. This encodes CSARTGRTEAFF.